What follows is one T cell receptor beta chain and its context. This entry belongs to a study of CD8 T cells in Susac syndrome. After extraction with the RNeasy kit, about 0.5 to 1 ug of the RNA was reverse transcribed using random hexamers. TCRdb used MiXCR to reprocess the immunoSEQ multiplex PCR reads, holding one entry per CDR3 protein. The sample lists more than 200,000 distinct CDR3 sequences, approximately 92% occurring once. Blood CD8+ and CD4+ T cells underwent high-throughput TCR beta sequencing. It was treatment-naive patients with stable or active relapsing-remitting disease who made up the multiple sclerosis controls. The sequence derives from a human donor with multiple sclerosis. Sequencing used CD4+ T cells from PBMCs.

CDR3 DNA sequence: TGCGCCAGCAGCCCGGGATTGCTCCAACAAGAGACCCAGTACTTC. It yields the protein CASSPGLLQQETQYF. The V call is TRBV5-1, the J call TRBJ2-5, with D possibly being TRBD2 (5 bases). Germline values: CDR1 SGHRS, CDR2 YFSETQ. Trimming took off 4 bases at V and 2 bases at J, with 15 bases between the two ends. The CDR3 sequence is 15 residues long.